The 17 T cell receptor beta chains presented below share a single source sample, sequenced in a study of shared clonotypes between healthy human individuals. Measured with immunoSEQ multiplex PCR; TCRdb has only the in-frame clones, and not every one. Found here are some 510,000 clones, roughly 78% of them singletons; the top ten hold approximately 13%. Sequencing was done on a sample of PBMCs. The receptors come from a middle-aged woman in good health. Some clones in this sample may be carry-over from other donors' samples.

V is TRBV29-1 and J is TRBJ2-3; D is perhaps TRBD1 (6 bases). The germline V gene has CDR1 SQVTM and CDR2 ANQGSEA. The CDR3 length is 16 residues. Deletions cut 1 base from V and 1 base from J, with 15 bases between. The CDR3 DNA sequence: TGCAGCGTTGAAGGGTTGGGACACTTACGCACAGATACGCAGTATTTT. Protein: CSVEGLGHLRTDTQYF.

This chain joins TRBV15 and TRBJ1-1; D may be TRBD1 (6 bases). V was clipped by 3 bases and J by 5 bases, with 31 bases between them. Germline loops: CDR1 LNHNV, CDR2 YYDKDF (reference sequence). The CDR3 loop spans 20 amino acids. The CDR3 reads CATSREGGEIFRVMGTEAFF. As DNA, the CDR3 is TGTGCCACCAGCAGGGAGGGGGGTGAAATATTCAGGGTAATGGGGACTGAAGCTTTCTTT.

The chain uses TRBV7-2 and TRBJ2-7; D perhaps matches TRBD1 (5 bases). The CDR3 totals 15 residues. Between the trimmed V and J ends, which lost 5 bases and 0 bases, there was a span of 14 bases. Germline V CDR1 and CDR2: SGHTA, FQGNSA. CDR3 sequence (DNA): TGTGCCAGCAGCCTCGTAAGGGGCGCCTCCTACGAGCAGTACTTC. Amino acids: CASSLVRGASYEQYF.

V gene TRBV7-2 combines with J gene TRBJ2-2, with TRBD1 matching over 10 bases. Germline trimming cut 4 bases from V and 3 bases from J; bases unmatched to any gene: 2. CDR3 length: 15 residues. Germline CDR1 SGHTA, CDR2 FQGNSA. The chain's CDR3 is CASSWGTGDTGELFF. The DNA of the CDR3 is TGTGCCAGCAGCTGGGGGACAGGGGACACCGGGGAGCTGTTTTTT. Supplemented by reference TRBV7-2 and TRBJ2-2, the full variable domain reads GAGVSQSPSNKVTEKGKDVELRCDPISGHTALYWYRQSLGQGLEFLIYFQGNSAPDKSGLPSDRFSAERTGGSVSTLTIQRTQQEDSAVYLCASSWGTGDTGELFFGEGSRLTVL.

This rearrangement joins TRBV27 to TRBJ2-7, with unresolved D. The CDR3 spans 13 residues. Germline-derived CDR1 and CDR2 are MNHEY and SMNVEV (reference sequence). Trimming left V 6 bases short and J 3 bases short, with 12 bases between. The CDR3 region has the DNA TGTGCCAGCAGCCTGGGGATCGACTACGAGCAGTACTTC. It codes for CASSLGIDYEQYF.

The chain has TRBV10-3 and TRBJ2-7; maybe TRBD1 (5 bases). This CDR3 contains 13 residues. The germline V gene has CDR1 ENHRY and CDR2 SYGVKD. V was trimmed by 4 bases and J by 5 bases, leaving 12 bases between them. CDR3 in DNA: TGTGCCATCAGTGCCGCCAAGGGGAACGAGCAGTACTTC. Its translation: CAISAAKGNEQYF.

V is TRBV7-9 and J is TRBJ2-3; D gene uncertain. The CDR3 runs 14 residues. V was pared by 3 bases and J by 0 bases, with 7 bases between. CDR1 is SEHNR, CDR2 FQNEAQ, per germline (reference sequence). CDR3 DNA: TGTGCCAGCAGCTTCCTAGTTAGCACAGATACGCAGTATTTT. It encodes CASSFLVSTDTQYF.

The V and J genes are TRBV29-1 and TRBJ2-7; TRBD1 or TRBD2 may be the D gene (5 bases each). Trimming pared 3 bases from V and 7 bases from J, leaving 22 bases between. This CDR3 is built from 15 residues. Per germline, CDR1 SQVTM and CDR2 ANQGSEA. The CDR3 loop is CSVEVAGTRKREQYF. CDR3 DNA sequence: TGCAGCGTTGAGGTTGCCGGGACCAGAAAACGAGAGCAGTACTTC.

This clone has only one observation. The rearrangement joins TRBV27 to TRBJ2-2, with TRBD1 matching over 9 bases. Looked up from germline, CDR1 is MNHEY and CDR2 is SMNVEV (reference sequence). V lost 5 bases, J lost 1 base, and 5 bases stayed unmatched. This CDR3 has 16 residues. The CDR3 sequence is CASSPTGGVNTGELFF. For the CDR3, the DNA is TGTGCCAGCAGTCCCACAGGGGGCGTGAACACCGGGGAGCTGTTTTTT.

This clone was picked up a small number of times. The chain employs TRBV6-1 and TRBJ2-1; no firm D call. V dropped 5 bases and J dropped 6 bases, with 8 bases sitting between them. Germline V gene sequence: CDR1 MNHNS, CDR2 SASEGT. The CDR3 is 12 amino acids. CDR3 DNA sequence: TGTGCCAGCAGTCCTAGGGTCAATGAGCAGTTCTTC. This codes for CASSPRVNEQFF.

This clone was detected a few times. V is TRBV19 and J is TRBJ1-5, with 8 bases matching TRBD1. The germline CDR1 and CDR2 sequences are LNHDA and SQIVND (reference sequence). V shed 7 bases and J 6 bases; nucleotides not matched to a gene: 14. The CDR3 covers 16 residues. In DNA, the CDR3 is TGTGCCAGTACCCCTCGGACAGGGTGGGACTCTCAGCCCCAGCATTTT. It encodes CASTPRTGWDSQPQHF. Variable domain in full (rest from reference TRBV19 and TRBJ1-5): DGGITQSPKYLFRKEGQNVTLSCEQNLNHDAMYWYRQDPGQGLRLIYYSQIVNDFQKGDIAEGYSVSREKKESFPLTVTSAQKNPTAFYLCASTPRTGWDSQPQHFGDGTRLSIL.

J is TRBJ2-5 and V is TRBV21-1; the table gives TRBD1 as D, unverified against the DNA. TRBV21-1 is described as a pseudogene. The CDR3 runs 15 residues. Here the CDR3 DNA reads TGTGCCAGCAGCAAAACCACAGGGAGATTTGAGACCCAGTACTTC. It specifies CASSKTTGRFETQYF.

The chain couples TRBV6-1 to TRBJ1-5; possible D gene TRBD1, 5 bases. With 9 bases removed from V and 4 bases from J, the gap between germline ends came to 13 bases. This CDR3 has 13 amino acids. Germline-derived CDR1 and CDR2 are MNHNS and SASEGT. The CDR3 nucleotides read TGTGCCAGTGCTCCTAGGGGAAATCAGCCCCAGCATTTT. Amino acids: CASAPRGNQPQHF.

The chain employs TRBV15 and TRBJ2-7; D unclear. The CDR3 is 14 residues long. Germline CDR1 reads LNHNV; CDR2 reads YYDKDF (reference sequence). The V end lost 5 bases, the J end lost 3 bases, and 14 bases lay between the germline ends. This CDR3 is CATSETGMSYEQYF. CDR3 bases: TGTGCCACCAGCGAAACCGGAATGAGCTACGAGCAGTACTTC.

The chain uses TRBV28 and TRBJ1-5, with 9 nucleotides matching TRBD1. CDR3 size: 15 residues. CDR1 and CDR2 (germline): MDHEN, SYDVKM. J lost 1 base, V lost 5 bases, and 3 bases had no gene match. The CDR3 sequence: CASSTTGGSNQPQHF. CDR3 in DNA: TGTGCCAGCAGTACGACAGGGGGAAGCAATCAGCCCCAGCATTTT.

The gene calls are TRBV11-2 and TRBJ2-7; 7 bases are a match to TRBD2. This CDR3 is built from 16 residues. The V gene's germline CDR1 is SGHAT and CDR2 FQNNGV. With V trimmed by 2 bases and J by 2 bases, 9 bases remained unmatched. CDR3 sequence reads: CASSLQSGGGTYEQYF. The CDR3 coding sequence is TGTGCCAGCAGCTTACAGTCGGGGGGAGGAACCTACGAGCAGTACTTC.

The chain couples TRBV7-3 to TRBJ2-7; TRBD1 is a possible D gene (5 bases). The CDR3 runs to 15 residues. V lost 0 bases to trimming and J lost 3 bases, with 12 bases between them. Per germline, CDR1 SGHTA and CDR2 FQGTGA. CDR3 bases: TGTGCCAGCAGCTTAACGAAGGGGCTTGGCTACGAGCAGTACTTC. Protein: CASSLTKGLGYEQYF.